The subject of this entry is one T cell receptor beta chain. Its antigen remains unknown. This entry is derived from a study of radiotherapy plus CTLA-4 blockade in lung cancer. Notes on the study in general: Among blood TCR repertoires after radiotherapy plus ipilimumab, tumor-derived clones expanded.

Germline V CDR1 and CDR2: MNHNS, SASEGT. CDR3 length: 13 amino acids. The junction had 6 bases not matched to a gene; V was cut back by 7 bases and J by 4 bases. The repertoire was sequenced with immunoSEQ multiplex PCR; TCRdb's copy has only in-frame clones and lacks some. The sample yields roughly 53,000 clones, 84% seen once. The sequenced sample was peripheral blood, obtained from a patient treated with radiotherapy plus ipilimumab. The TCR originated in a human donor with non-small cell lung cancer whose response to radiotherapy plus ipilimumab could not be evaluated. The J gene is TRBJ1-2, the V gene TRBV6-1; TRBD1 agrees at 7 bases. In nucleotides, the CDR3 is TGTGCCAGCAAGACTCCAGGGGGCTATGGCTACACCTTC. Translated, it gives CASKTPGGYGYTF.